These 31 T cell receptor beta chains were all obtained from the same sample, sequenced in a study of shared clonotypes between healthy human individuals. Profiling relied on immunoSEQ multiplex PCR, and the TCRdb table lists in-frame clones only, not all of them. The data show fewer than 600,000 clones, with 79% seen just once and 10% to 15% held by the top ten. The sample consisted of PBMCs. These receptors were obtained from a woman aged 40 to 50 in good health. Some clones in this sample may be carry-over from other donors' samples.

V usage is TRBV6-5 and J usage is TRBJ2-7; TRBD1 is a possible D gene (5 bases). The germline V gene has CDR1 MNHEY and CDR2 SVGAGI. The ends were cut back, 7 bases at V and 12 bases at J, with 16 bases in the middle. The CDR3 is made up of 11 amino acids. The CDR3 DNA reads TGTGCCAGCACCAGATGGGGCAGAACGTACTTC. Translation: CASTRWGRTYF.

The chain recombines TRBV15 with TRBJ2-5; D unresolved. Germline CDR1 reads LNHNV; CDR2 reads YYDKDF (reference sequence). The CDR3 length is 13 residues. V dropped 1 base and J dropped 2 bases, with 5 bases sitting between them. CDR3 nucleotides: TGTGCCACCAGCAGAGCGGTACAAGAGACCCAGTACTTC. Its translation is CATSRAVQETQYF.

V is TRBV10-3 and J is TRBJ1-4, with 8 bases matching TRBD1. J lost 4 bases, V lost 2 bases, and 0 bases had no gene match. This CDR3 comprises 14 residues. CDR1 is ENHRY, CDR2 SYGVKD, per germline. The CDR3 region is CAISEDRGNEKLFF. CDR3 nucleotide sequence: TGTGCCATCAGTGAGGACAGGGGTAATGAAAAACTGTTTTTT.

V usage is TRBV11-3 and J usage is TRBJ2-1, with TRBD2 matching 10 bases. Germline V gene lookup returns CDR1 SGHNT and CDR2 YENEEA. Germline trimming cut 1 base from V and 5 bases from J; bases unmatched to any gene: 2. The CDR3 has 15 residues. Here the CDR3 reads CASSLGTSGDNEQFF. The CDR3 bases are TGTGCCAGCAGCTTAGGGACTAGCGGAGACAATGAGCAGTTCTTC.

The sample holds a few counts of this clone. The chain recombines TRBV29-1 with TRBJ1-1; 7 bases agree with TRBD1. Losses at the gene ends were 6 bases for V and 1 base for J; bases not matched to a gene: 5. Germline CDR1 and CDR2: SQVTM and ANQGSEA. The CDR3 covers 13 residues. The CDR3: CSVHRGGNTEAFF. The CDR3 DNA reads as TGCAGCGTACACAGGGGCGGGAACACTGAAGCTTTCTTT.

The chain employs TRBV7-7 and TRBJ2-1; 7 bases map to TRBD2. The CDR3 consists of 14 residues. The germline gives CDR1 SSHAT, CDR2 FNYEAQ (reference sequence). Losses at the gene ends were 5 bases for V and 4 bases for J; bases not matched to a gene: 5. The CDR3 region is CASSRDYGYNEQFF. CDR3 DNA: TGTGCCAGCAGCCGGGACTACGGATACAATGAGCAGTTCTTC. The full variable domain, rest sourced from reference TRBV7-7 and TRBJ2-1, is GAGVSQSPRYKVTKRGQDVTLRCDPISSHATLYWYQQALGQGPEFLTYFNYEAQPDKSGLPSDRFSAERPEGSISTLTIQRTEQRDSAMYRCASSRDYGYNEQFFGPGTRLTVL.

This chain uses TRBV7-3 with TRBJ1-3; no clear D. Trimming removed 2 bases from V and 4 bases from J, with 12 bases in between. Germline V gene lookup returns CDR1 SGHTA and CDR2 FQGTGA. The CDR3 is 15 residues long. CDR3 loop: CASSLWAGGGNTIYF. CDR3 sequence (DNA): TGTGCCAGCAGCTTATGGGCGGGCGGAGGAAACACCATATATTTT.

This rearrangement joins TRBV5-1 to TRBJ2-7; tentatively, D is TRBD1 (5 bases). The CDR3 spans 14 residues. V was clipped by 0 bases and J by 3 bases, with 10 bases between them. CDR1 and CDR2 from the germline V gene are SGHRS and YFSETQ. CDR3 amino acids: CASSLVGQSYEQYF. CDR3 in DNA: TGCGCCAGCAGCTTGGTCGGACAAAGCTACGAGCAGTACTTC.

The chain uses TRBV4-1 and TRBJ1-1, with D perhaps TRBD1 (5 bases). The CDR3 runs to 15 residues. CDR1 MGHRA and CDR2 YSYEKL come from the germline V gene. V lost 4 bases and J 5 bases, leaving 17 bases between the germline ends. The CDR3 DNA sequence: TGCGCCAGCAGCCCGCGTGTGGGCAGGGTGACTGAAGCTTTCTTT. This gives the protein CASSPRVGRVTEAFF.

The genes are TRBV6-1 and TRBJ2-5, with 8 positions matching TRBD2. The J call could be wrong; TRBJ2-7 is a better fit for the DNA end. CDR1 and CDR2 from the germline V gene are MNHNS and SASEGT. The CDR3 has 14 amino acids. CDR3 in amino acids: CASQRGGRSYEQYF. CDR3 bases: TGTGCCAGCCAACGGGGGGGGAGGTCCTACGAGCAGTACTTC.

The V call is TRBV28, the J call TRBJ1-3; D is possibly TRBD1 (5 bases). The CDR3 contains 15 residues. CDR1 is MDHEN and CDR2 is SYDVKM in the germline V gene. V gave up 6 bases and J gave up 2 bases, with 14 bases separating them. CDR3 DNA: TGTGCCAGCAGCTCACCGGGACTGCCTGGAAACACCATATATTTT. It is translated as CASSSPGLPGNTIYF.

This chain joins TRBV2 and TRBJ1-2; D perhaps matches TRBD1 (5 bases). Trimming left V 4 bases short and J 3 bases short, with 12 bases between. This CDR3 is built from 14 residues. Germline lookup yields CDR1 SNHLY and CDR2 FYNNEI. This CDR3 is CASSVTDYDYGYTF. The CDR3 DNA reads as TGTGCCAGCAGTGTGACAGACTACGACTATGGCTACACCTTC.

The chain recombines TRBV7-2 with TRBJ2-7; the D is unclear. The germline V gene encodes CDR1 SGHTA and CDR2 FQGNSA. V shed 5 bases and J shed 6 bases, with 14 bases lying between them. The CDR3 is 13 amino acids. CDR3 residues: CASSDHNGFEQYF. The DNA of the CDR3 is TGTGCCAGCAGCGACCATAATGGGTTCGAGCAGTACTTC.

V usage is TRBV4-2 and J usage is TRBJ1-4; 7 nucleotides align to TRBD1. The germline V gene encodes CDR1 LGHNA and CDR2 YNFKEQ. With 0 bases clipped from V and 3 bases from J, the junction kept 16 bases outside the gene matches. This CDR3 contains 20 residues. The CDR3 spells CASSQDSTHVQGRSNEKLFF. CDR3 bases: TGTGCCAGCAGCCAAGATTCGACCCACGTACAGGGGCGGTCTAATGAAAAACTGTTTTTT.

The chain joins TRBV14 to TRBJ2-3; tentatively, D is TRBD2 (6 bases). The CDR3 extends over 16 amino acids. Looked up from germline, CDR1 is SGHDN and CDR2 is FVKESK. V gave up 3 bases and J gave up 0 bases, with 13 bases separating them. The CDR3 DNA is TGTGCCAGCAGCCATTTTGGAGGGTGGAGCACAGATACGCAGTATTTT. Translating gives CASSHFGGWSTDTQYF.

The J gene is TRBJ2-1, the V gene TRBV7-3; TRBD2 aligns across 8 bases. The CDR3 has 16 residues. Germline V gene data show CDR1 as SGHTA and CDR2 as FQGTGA. V shed 5 bases and J 6 bases; nucleotides not matched to a gene: 12. The DNA for the CDR3 is TGTGCCAGCAGCCGCTCTGGAGCGGGAGTTCGCAATGAGCAGTTCTTC. It is translated as CASSRSGAGVRNEQFF.

The rearrangement links TRBV6-4 to TRBJ2-2, with TRBD2 as a possible D gene (7 bases). Germline V gene lookup returns CDR1 MRHNA and CDR2 SNTAGT. The CDR3 contains 13 residues. The V end was cut by 8 bases, the J end by 3 bases, with 10 bases between. CDR3 in amino acids: CASGGGDTGELFF. As DNA, the CDR3 is TGTGCCAGCGGCGGGGGCGACACCGGGGAGCTGTTTTTT.

This chain connects TRBV4-1 to TRBJ2-1; TRBD1 agrees at 8 bases. CDR3 length equals 15 residues. The J segment lost 6 bases and the V segment lost 1 base, leaving 5 bases of the junction unmatched. Germline assignment: CDR1 MGHRA and CDR2 YSYEKL. The DNA for the CDR3 is TGCGCCAGCAGCCAAGCTGGACAGGGAGGCAATGAGCAGTTCTTC. It yields the protein CASSQAGQGGNEQFF.

The V call is TRBV19, the J call TRBJ2-7; 7 bases fit TRBD1. CDR3 length: 14 residues. The V and J ends lost 2 bases and 3 bases, in that order; junction bases with no gene match: 4. Per germline, CDR1 LNHDA and CDR2 SQIVND (reference sequence). This chain's CDR3 is CASSIRQGLYEQYF. The CDR3 DNA sequence: TGTGCCAGTAGTATACGACAGGGTCTCTACGAGCAGTACTTC.

The V and J genes are TRBV28 and TRBJ2-3; 8 nucleotides match TRBD1. V lost 6 bases to trimming and J lost 4 bases; unmatched junction nucleotides: 3. The CDR3 extends over 13 amino acids. The germline CDR1 and CDR2 sequences are MDHEN and SYDVKM. The CDR3 loop reads CASRLTGADTQYF. DNA of the CDR3: TGTGCCAGCAGACTGACAGGGGCAGATACGCAGTATTTT. Looking up the rest from reference TRBV28 and TRBJ2-3 gives the full variable domain: DVKVTQSSRYLVKRTGEKVFLECVQDMDHENMFWYRQDPGLGLRLIYFSYDVKMKEKGDIPEGYSVSREKKERFSLILESASTNQTSMYLCASRLTGADTQYFGPGTRLTVL.

The chain couples TRBV14 to TRBJ2-3; weak D call: TRBD2 (5 bases). This CDR3 is 15 amino acids long. V shed 3 bases and J shed 8 bases, with 18 bases lying between them. Germline V CDR1 and CDR2: SGHDN, FVKESK. The CDR3 coding sequence is TGTGCCAGCAGCCAGCTTGTAGGAGGTTTCGGTACGCAGTATTTT. Amino acids: CASSQLVGGFGTQYF.

The chain combines TRBV7-9 with TRBJ2-2, with TRBD1 matching over 7 bases. The J segment lost 6 bases and the V segment lost 2 bases, leaving 3 bases of the junction unmatched. The CDR3 is made up of 14 amino acids. The germline CDR1 and CDR2 sequences are SEHNR and FQNEAQ (reference sequence). The CDR3 is CASSLTTGSGELFF. CDR3 in DNA: TGTGCCAGCAGCTTAACGACAGGGTCCGGGGAGCTGTTTTTT.

The chain joins TRBV18 to TRBJ1-4, with TRBD1 matching 9 bases. Germline CDR1 reads KGHSH; CDR2 reads LQKENI. The length of the CDR3 is 14 residues. V gave up 5 bases and J gave up 8 bases; unmatched junction bases: 6. DNA of the CDR3: TGTGCCAGCTCAAACCGGGACAGGGTCGAAAAACTGTTTTTT. It codes for CASSNRDRVEKLFF.

This clone appeared a few times. This sequence joins TRBV9 and TRBJ2-7; either TRBD1 or TRBD2 may fit D (6 bases each). Deletions cut 4 bases from V and 2 bases from J, with 19 bases between. The CDR3 runs to 16 residues. The germline CDR1 and CDR2 sequences are SGDLS and YYNGEE. The CDR3 region has the DNA TGTGCCAGCAGCCCGCCCGGAGGGGGGCGGCCCTACGAGCAGTACTTC. Protein product: CASSPPGGGRPYEQYF.

The chain employs TRBV21-1 and TRBJ1-5. TRBV21-1 is recorded as a pseudogene. There are 13 residues in the CDR3. CDR3 amino acids: CASSVPSNQPQHF. CDR3 nucleotides: TGTGCCAGCAGCGTCCCGAGCAATCAGCCCCAGCATTTT.

This CDR3 is CASRGPGSGNAQYF. The CDR3 coding sequence is TGTGCCAGCAGGGGCCCGGGAAGCGGGAACGCGCAGTATTTT. The rearrangement joins TRBV27 to TRBJ2-3; TRBD2 agrees at 7 bases. The length of the CDR3 is 14 residues. Unmatched junction bases numbered 13, after V lost 6 bases and J lost 10 bases. Germline loops: CDR1 MNHEY, CDR2 SMNVEV (reference sequence).

Worth noting for this clone: Other DNA sequences of this sample code for an identical CDR3. The chain employs TRBV9 and TRBJ2-7; D may correspond to TRBD1 or TRBD2 (5 bases each). CDR1 SGDLS and CDR2 YYNGEE come from the germline V gene. This CDR3 is built from 13 residues. V was clipped by 2 bases and J by 6 bases, with 12 bases between them. The CDR3 DNA is TGTGCCAGCAGCGTGGGCCAGGGACCCGAGCAGTACTTC. Translation gives CASSVGQGPEQYF.

V and J are TRBV5-1 and TRBJ2-5, with 13 positions matching TRBD2. The CDR3 loop spans 19 amino acids. The germline V gene has CDR1 SGHRS and CDR2 YFSETQ. The ends lost 0 bases at V and 5 bases at J; junction bases unmatched: 13. The chain's CDR3 is CASSLAGLTSGRARETQYF. The CDR3 DNA reads TGCGCCAGCAGCTTGGCCGGCCTTACTAGCGGGAGGGCCCGGGAGACCCAGTACTTC.

The chain has TRBV4-2 and TRBJ2-5, with TRBD1 as a possible D gene (7 bases). Germline CDR1 reads LGHNA; CDR2 reads YNFKEQ. The V and J ends lost 3 bases and 2 bases respectively, with 13 bases between them. The CDR3 contains 15 residues. The CDR3 bases are TGTGCCAGCAGCCAGGCGGGACAGACACAAGAGACCCAGTACTTC. Translated, it gives CASSQAGQTQETQYF.

This chain joins TRBV28 and TRBJ2-5; a possible D gene is TRBD1 (7 bases). The germline gives CDR1 MDHEN, CDR2 SYDVKM. This CDR3 region has 16 residues. The V end lost 3 bases, the J end lost 3 bases, and 17 bases lay between the germline ends. The CDR3 protein is CASSLGVRGVEETQYF. The CDR3 DNA reads as TGTGCCAGCAGTTTGGGTGTCAGGGGGGTTGAAGAGACCCAGTACTTC.

With respect to this clone: This CDR3 is also generated by other DNA sequences in the sample. This chain links TRBV9 with TRBJ2-5, with a tentative D call TRBD1 (5 bases). Germline V lookup: CDR1 SGDLS, CDR2 YYNGEE. The CDR3 length is 13 residues. The V gene lost 2 bases and the J gene lost 1 base, with 6 bases spanning the gap. In nucleotides, the CDR3 is TGTGCCAGCAGCGTCAGGGCCCAAGAGACCCAGTACTTC. It encodes CASSVRAQETQYF.